This T cell receptor (beta chain) was sequenced in a study of cytomegalovirus exposure and HLA in healthy donors. Germline loops: CDR1 SGHTA, CDR2 FQGNSA. The length of the CDR3 is 18 residues. Trimming took 5 bases from V and 0 from J, leaving 17 bases between them. Primers for the PCR totalled 60 Vbeta and 13 Jbeta. Sequencing was performed with immunoSEQ multiplex PCR; in TCRdb, only in-frame clones are kept and a portion is missing. This table has around 120,000 clones, almost 85% appearing once. The clonotype comes from a boy younger than 10 in good health and CMV-seronegative. Sequenced input: PBMCs. The chain is built from TRBV7-2 and TRBJ2-6; D might be TRBD2 (5 bases). CDR3: CASSLGGGRGSGANVLTF. CDR3 nucleotides: TGTGCCAGCAGCCTCGGAGGAGGCCGCGGCTCTGGGGCCAACGTCCTGACTTTC.